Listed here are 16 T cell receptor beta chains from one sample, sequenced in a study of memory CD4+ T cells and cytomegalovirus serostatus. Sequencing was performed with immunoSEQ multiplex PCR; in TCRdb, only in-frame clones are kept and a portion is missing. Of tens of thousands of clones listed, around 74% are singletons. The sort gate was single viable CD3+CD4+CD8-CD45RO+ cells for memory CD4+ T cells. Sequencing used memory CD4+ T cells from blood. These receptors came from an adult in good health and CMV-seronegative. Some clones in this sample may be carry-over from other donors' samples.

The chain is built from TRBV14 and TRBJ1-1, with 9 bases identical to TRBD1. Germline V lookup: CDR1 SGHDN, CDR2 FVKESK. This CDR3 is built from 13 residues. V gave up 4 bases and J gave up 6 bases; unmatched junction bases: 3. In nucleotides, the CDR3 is TGTGCCAGCAGCCCCCGACAGGGGGCTGAAGCTTTCTTT. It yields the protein CASSPRQGAEAFF.

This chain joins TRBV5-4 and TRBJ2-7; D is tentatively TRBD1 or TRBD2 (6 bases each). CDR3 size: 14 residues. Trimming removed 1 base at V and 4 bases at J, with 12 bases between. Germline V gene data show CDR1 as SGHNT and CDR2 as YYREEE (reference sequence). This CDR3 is CASSLTQGRYEQYF. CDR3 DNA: TGTGCCAGCAGCTTGACGCAGGGGAGGTACGAGCAGTACTTC.

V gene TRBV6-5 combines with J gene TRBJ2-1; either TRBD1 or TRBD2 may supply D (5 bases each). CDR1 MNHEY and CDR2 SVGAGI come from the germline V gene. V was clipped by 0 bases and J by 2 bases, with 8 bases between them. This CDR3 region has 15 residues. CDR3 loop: CASSYSGVTYNEQFF. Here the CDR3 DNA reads TGTGCCAGCAGTTACTCGGGGGTAACCTACAATGAGCAGTTCTTC.

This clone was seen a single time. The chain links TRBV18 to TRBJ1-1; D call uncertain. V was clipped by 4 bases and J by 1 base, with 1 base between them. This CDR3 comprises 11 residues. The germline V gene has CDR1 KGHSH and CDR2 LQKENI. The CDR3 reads CASSQNTEAFF. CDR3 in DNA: TGTGCCAGCTCACAGAACACTGAAGCTTTCTTT.

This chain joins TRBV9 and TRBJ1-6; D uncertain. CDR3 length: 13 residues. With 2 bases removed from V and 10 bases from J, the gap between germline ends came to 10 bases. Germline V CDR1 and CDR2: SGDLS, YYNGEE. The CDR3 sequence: CASSVRPSSPLHF. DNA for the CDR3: TGTGCCAGCAGCGTCAGACCCTCGTCACCCCTCCACTTT.

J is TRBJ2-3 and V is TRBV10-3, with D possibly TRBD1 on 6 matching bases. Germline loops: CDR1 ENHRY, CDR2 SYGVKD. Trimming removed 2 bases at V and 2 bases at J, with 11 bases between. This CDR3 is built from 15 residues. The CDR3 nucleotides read TGTGCCATCAGTGAGAGGGACACCTTCACAGATACGCAGTATTTT. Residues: CAISERDTFTDTQYF.

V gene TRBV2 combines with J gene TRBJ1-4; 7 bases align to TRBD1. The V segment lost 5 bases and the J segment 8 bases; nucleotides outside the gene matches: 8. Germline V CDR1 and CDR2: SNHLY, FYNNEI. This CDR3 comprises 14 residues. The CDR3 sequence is CASSQQGLGEKLFF. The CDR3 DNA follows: TGTGCCAGCAGTCAACAGGGGCTTGGGGAAAAACTGTTTTTT.

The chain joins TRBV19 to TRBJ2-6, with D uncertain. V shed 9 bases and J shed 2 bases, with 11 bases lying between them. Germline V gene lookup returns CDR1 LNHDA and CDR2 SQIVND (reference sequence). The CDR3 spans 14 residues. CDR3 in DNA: TGTGCCAGCTCGACACTCCCTGGGGCCAACGTCCTGACTTTC. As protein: CASSTLPGANVLTF.

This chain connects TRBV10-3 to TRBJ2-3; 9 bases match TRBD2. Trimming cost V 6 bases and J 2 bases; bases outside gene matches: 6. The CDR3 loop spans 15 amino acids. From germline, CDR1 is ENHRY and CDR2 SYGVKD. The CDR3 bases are TGTGCCATCAGCCTGGCTAGCGGGGACACAGATACGCAGTATTTT. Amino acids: CAISLASGDTDTQYF.

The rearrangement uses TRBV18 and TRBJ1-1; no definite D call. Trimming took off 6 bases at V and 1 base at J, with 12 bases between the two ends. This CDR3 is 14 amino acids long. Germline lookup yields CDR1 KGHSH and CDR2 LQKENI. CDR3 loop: CASSQPWGNTEAFF. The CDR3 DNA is TGTGCCAGCTCGCAACCTTGGGGGAACACTGAAGCTTTCTTT.

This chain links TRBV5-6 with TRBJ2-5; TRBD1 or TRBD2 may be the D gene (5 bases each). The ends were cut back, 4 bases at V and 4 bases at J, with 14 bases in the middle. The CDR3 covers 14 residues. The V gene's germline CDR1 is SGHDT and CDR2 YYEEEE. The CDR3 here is CASSPLGVRETQYF. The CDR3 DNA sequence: TGTGCCAGCAGCCCCCTGGGGGTTAGAGAGACCCAGTACTTC.

The CDR3 here is CASTLPGLESYEQYF. In DNA form, the CDR3 reads TGTGCCAGCACCCTCCCGGGACTAGAATCCTACGAGCAGTACTTC. The J gene is TRBJ2-7, the V gene TRBV7-9; 8 nucleotides line up with TRBD2. V gave up 7 bases and J gave up 1 base; unmatched junction bases: 9. The CDR3 covers 15 residues. Per germline, CDR1 SEHNR and CDR2 FQNEAQ (reference sequence).

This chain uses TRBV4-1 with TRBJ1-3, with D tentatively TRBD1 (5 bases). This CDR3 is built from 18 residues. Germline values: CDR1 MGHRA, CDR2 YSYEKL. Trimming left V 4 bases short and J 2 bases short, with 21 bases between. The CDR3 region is CASSRRAQGGITGNTIYF. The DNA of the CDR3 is TGCGCCAGCAGCCGCAGAGCTCAGGGCGGCATCACTGGAAACACCATATATTTT.

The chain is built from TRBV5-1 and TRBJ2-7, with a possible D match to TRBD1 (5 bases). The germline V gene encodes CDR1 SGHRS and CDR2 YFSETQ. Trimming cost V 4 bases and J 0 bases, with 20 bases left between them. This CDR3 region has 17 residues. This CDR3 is CASSTHGATSSSYEQYF. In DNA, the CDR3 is TGCGCCAGCAGCACCCATGGGGCTACGTCATCCTCCTACGAGCAGTACTTC.

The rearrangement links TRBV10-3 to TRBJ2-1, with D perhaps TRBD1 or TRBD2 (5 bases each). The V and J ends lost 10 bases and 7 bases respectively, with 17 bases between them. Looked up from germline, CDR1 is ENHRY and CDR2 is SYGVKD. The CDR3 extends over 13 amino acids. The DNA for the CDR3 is TGTGCCAGCAATTCCGGGGCAGGGAATGAGCAGTTCTTC. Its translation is CASNSGAGNEQFF.

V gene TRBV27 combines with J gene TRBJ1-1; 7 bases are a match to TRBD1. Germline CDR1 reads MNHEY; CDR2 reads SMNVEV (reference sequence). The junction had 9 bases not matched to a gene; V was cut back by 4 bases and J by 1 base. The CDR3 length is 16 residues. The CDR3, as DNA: TGTGCCAGCAGTTCTACCCCGACAGGGAGGAACACTGAAGCTTTCTTT. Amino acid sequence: CASSSTPTGRNTEAFF.